This T cell receptor (beta chain) was documented in a study of T cells after yellow fever vaccination. Study-wide results and caveats: Post-booster repertoires contained most primary-vaccination clones again (around 96% CD4, around 89% CD8).

TCRdb recomputed calls from the 5' RACE reads with MiXCR, one row per CDR3 protein. The table has some 300,000 distinct CDR3 sequences, over 8.5% seen once. V lost 2 bases to trimming and J lost 6 bases, with 8 bases between them. This CDR3 is 13 amino acids long. This clonotype turned up a few times. Its antigen is unidentified. Here the sequenced sample was CD4+ T cells sorted from PBMCs, taken 45 days after the yellow fever booster vaccination. The rearrangement joins TRBV12-3 or TRBV12-4 to TRBJ1-5; D unresolved. The sequence was obtained from a man between 18 and 29 years old who received the YFV17D yellow fever vaccine. CDR3 nucleotides: TGTGCCAGCAGTTTAATTTCATTTCAGCCCCAGCATTTT. It specifies CASSLISFQPQHF.